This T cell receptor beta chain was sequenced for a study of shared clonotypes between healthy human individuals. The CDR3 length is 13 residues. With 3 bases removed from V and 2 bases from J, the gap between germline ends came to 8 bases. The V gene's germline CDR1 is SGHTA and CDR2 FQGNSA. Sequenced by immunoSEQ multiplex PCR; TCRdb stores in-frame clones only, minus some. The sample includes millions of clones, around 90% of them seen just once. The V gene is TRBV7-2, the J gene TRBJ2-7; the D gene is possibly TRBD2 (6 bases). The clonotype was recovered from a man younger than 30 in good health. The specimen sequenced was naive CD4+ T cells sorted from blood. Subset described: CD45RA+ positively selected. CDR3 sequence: CASSFRLAYEQYF. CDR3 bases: TGTGCCAGCAGCTTTAGACTAGCCTACGAGCAGTACTTC.